Listed below are T cell receptor beta chains from one sample, sequenced in a study of CD8 T cells in ankylosing spondylitis. TCRdb re-analysed the 5' RACE reads in MiXCR, keeping a single row per CDR3 protein. The profile shows about 240,000 distinct CDR3 sequences, over 9.5% of them singletons. The sample comprised blood, either unsorted or a sorted T cell fraction (not recorded which). These receptors came from a male donor with ankylosing spondylitis or in good health (not recorded which). CDR3s include the opening cysteine and the closing phenylalanine or tryptophan. D genes are given only for firm matches. Clone size is given for some rows only: seen once, a few or many times, or a class if the clone is expanded.

TRBJ2-1 | . | TRBV29-1 | many | TGCAGCGTTGGGCTCTTCAATGAGCAGTTCTTC | CSVGLFNEQFF
TRBJ2-7 | . | TRBV11-2 | many | TGTGCCAGCAGCCTGGGACTCGCAGGCTACGAGCAGTACTTC | CASSLGLAGYEQYF
TRBJ1-1 | . | TRBV5-1 | many | TGCGCCAGCAACTCAGGGTCGGGGGCTGAAGCTTTCTTT | CASNSGSGAEAFF
TRBJ2-2 | . | TRBV7-9 | few | TGTGCCACACAGGGATACACCGGGGAGCTGTTTTTT | CATQGYTGELFF
TRBJ1-3 | . | TRBV7-2 | many | TGTGCCAGCAGCCAGAACAGCGTCTCTGGAAACACCATATATTTT | CASSQNSVSGNTIYF
TRBJ1-4 | . | TRBV19 | many | TGTGCCAGTAGCGACGGAAGGCAAGCAACTAATGAAAAACTGTTTTTT | CASSDGRQATNEKLFF
TRBJ1-2 | . | TRBV5-1 | many | TGCGCCAGCAGCTCCGCGGGGGCAAGGGGCTACACCTTC | CASSSAGARGYTF
TRBJ2-3 | . | TRBV20-1 | many | TGCAGTGCTCCACTAATCACTGGTAATACGCAGTATTTT | CSAPLITGNTQYF
TRBJ2-7 | . | TRBV11-2 | many | TGTGCCAGCAGCTTAGTAGAGGCCTACGAGCAGTACTTC | CASSLVEAYEQYF
TRBJ1-2 | TRBD1 | TRBV11-2 | . | TGTGCCAGCAGCTCGTCGACAGGGAACTATGGCTACACCTTC | CASSSSTGNYGYTF
TRBJ2-7 | TRBD2 | TRBV7-2 | . | TGTGCCAGCAGCTTATATACTAGCGACTACGAGCAGTACTTC | CASSLYTSDYEQYF
TRBJ1-1 | . | TRBV10-3 | once | TGTGCCAGTGGACAGCCGAACACTGAAGCTTTCTTT | CASGQPNTEAFF
TRBJ2-3 | TRBD2 | TRBV29-1 | many | TGCAGCGCGGATTACGGGACTAGCGGATTGTTAGCGCAGTATTTT | CSADYGTSGLLAQYF
TRBJ1-4 | TRBD1 | TRBV11-1 | . | TGTGCCAGCAGCGCCTCCGACCGGGACAGGGCCTCAACTAATGAAAAACTGTTTTTT | CASSASDRDRASTNEKLFF
TRBJ2-3 | TRBD2 | TRBV4-1 | many | TGCGCCAGCAGCCAACTAGCGGGGGGAGCAGATACGCAGTATTTT | CASSQLAGGADTQYF
TRBJ2-3 | TRBD2 | TRBV10-3 | many | TGTGCCATCAGCCTGACTAGCGGTGCCGCAGATACGCAGTATTTT | CAISLTSGAADTQYF
TRBJ1-6 | . | TRBV20-1 | many | TGCAGTGCTGCCGAGGTAGATAATTCACCCCTCCACTTT | CSAAEVDNSPLHF
TRBJ1-2 | . | TRBV20-1 | . | TGCAGTGCTTCCGAGACATCTAACTATGGCTACACCTTC | CSASETSNYGYTF
TRBJ1-2 | . | TRBV6-1 | many | TGTGCCAGCAGCATTACCCGGACGGGTGGCTACACCTTC | CASSITRTGGYTF
TRBJ2-7 | TRBD1 | TRBV6-2/TRBV6-3 | . | TGTGCCAACAGTCCCGGACAGGGGGCTTACGAGCAGTACTTC | CANSPGQGAYEQYF
TRBJ1-2 | . | TRBV12-3/TRBV12-4 | many | TGTGCCACCCGGGATTCCTATGGCTACACCTTC | CATRDSYGYTF
TRBJ2-1 | . | TRBV7-2 | many | TGTGCCAGCAGCCCGGGCTATGAGCAGTTCTTC | CASSPGYEQFF
TRBJ2-7 | TRBD2 | TRBV5-1 | many | TGCGCCAGCAACCTTGGGACTAGCGGGAGTAACGAGCAGTACTTC | CASNLGTSGSNEQYF
TRBJ2-5 | . | TRBV5-1 | many | TGCGCCAGCAGCTTGTTCTTCCAAGAGACCCAGTACTTC | CASSLFFQETQYF
TRBJ1-5 | . | TRBV12-3/TRBV12-4 | . | TGTGCCAGCAGGATACAGGGTAGTAGGCAGCCCCAGCATTTT | CASRIQGSRQPQHF
TRBJ2-1 | TRBD1 | TRBV6-2/TRBV6-3 | . | TGTGCGGCAACGGCCGGAACAGGGGGTTACAATGAGCAGTTCTTC | CAATAGTGGYNEQFF
TRBJ2-1 | . | TRBV11-2 | many | TGTGCCAGCAGCTTAGTCGGAACGGTAGGGGACAATGAGCAGTTCTTC | CASSLVGTVGDNEQFF
TRBJ2-1 | . | TRBV25-1 | many | TGTGCCAGCAGTGAATCCTCAGGGTTCTACAATGAGCAGTTCTTC | CASSESSGFYNEQFF
TRBJ2-2 | TRBD2 | TRBV6-2/TRBV6-3 | many | TGTGCCAGCAGTATGACTAGCGGGGCGAACACCGGGGAGCTGTTTTTT | CASSMTSGANTGELFF
TRBJ1-1 | . | TRBV7-2 | few | TGTGCCAGCAGCCATTGGGGTTTCGCAACTGAAGCTTTCTTT | CASSHWGFATEAFF
TRBJ1-4 | . | TRBV21-1 | many | TGTGCCAGCAATGTATCGGGGGCGGAAAAACTGTTTTTT | CASNVSGAEKLFF
TRBJ1-4 | . | TRBV30 | few | TGTGCCTGGAGTGGTGCCCAAACTAATGAAAAACTGTTTTTT | CAWSGAQTNEKLFF
TRBJ2-7 | . | TRBV30 | many | TGTGCCTGGAGTGTAGGGGTGGACTACGAGCAGTACTTC | CAWSVGVDYEQYF
TRBJ2-7 | TRBD2 | TRBV12-3/TRBV12-4 | many | TGTGCCAGCAGTCAACTAGCGGGGGCTTACGAGCAGTACTTC | CASSQLAGAYEQYF
TRBJ1-1 | . | TRBV6-1 | many | TGTGCCAGCAGGATAGACGGACGGAACACTGAAGCTTTCTTT | CASRIDGRNTEAFF
TRBJ2-1 | . | TRBV9 | . | TGTGCCAGCAGCGTAGTTCGAGGTTCCTACAATGAGCAGTTCTTC | CASSVVRGSYNEQFF
TRBJ1-5 | . | TRBV18 | many | TGTGCCAGCTCACCCGACAGACTCAATCAGCCCCAGCATTTT | CASSPDRLNQPQHF
TRBJ1-2 | . | TRBV29-1 | many | TGCAGCGTTGATGGTACAGGATGGTATGGCTACACCTTC | CSVDGTGWYGYTF
TRBJ1-2 | . | TRBV12-3/TRBV12-4 | many | TGTGCCAGCAGTTTGGCAGGGGCCTACTATGGCTACACCTTC | CASSLAGAYYGYTF
TRBJ1-2 | . | TRBV7-9 | few | TGTGCCAGCACCCTCGTCGGGCGCAGTAACTATGGCTACACCTTC | CASTLVGRSNYGYTF
TRBJ2-1 | TRBD2 | TRBV4-1 | many | TGCGCCAGCCGGCACCCCTTAGCGGGTAGCTCCTACAATGAGCAGTTCTTC | CASRHPLAGSSYNEQFF
TRBJ1-2 | . | TRBV6-1 | few | TGTGCCAGCTGCGAGGGTCAGACCCCTGGATATGGCTACACCTTC | CASCEGQTPGYGYTF
TRBJ1-5 | . | TRBV10-2 | many | TGCGCCAGCAGTGAGTCCTACAGGGTGGTTCAGCCCCAGCATTTT | CASSESYRVVQPQHF
TRBJ2-7 | . | TRBV5-4 | few | TGTGCCAGCAGCTATTGGACTCGTGAGCAGTACTTC | CASSYWTREQYF
TRBJ2-3 | TRBD2 | TRBV12-3/TRBV12-4 | many | TGTGCCAGCAACCATCCCGGGACTAGCTCAGATACGCAGTATTTT | CASNHPGTSSDTQYF
TRBJ2-3 | . | TRBV18 | many | TGTGCCAGCTCACCACTCCGGGCAGCCGAATCAGATACGCAGTATTTT | CASSPLRAAESDTQYF
TRBJ1-1 | TRBD1 | TRBV7-9 | many | TGTGCCAGCAGCCGCCATCCCGGGACAGGGGATGACACTGAAGCTTTCTTT | CASSRHPGTGDDTEAFF
TRBJ2-1 | TRBD2 | TRBV2 | . | TGTGCCAGCAGTGCAGCGGGAGGAGTGGCGCAGTTCTTC | CASSAAGGVAQFF
TRBJ1-2 | . | TRBV7-9 | many | TGTGCCAGCAGCTTCACAGGGAAGGGCTACACCTTC | CASSFTGKGYTF
TRBJ2-1 | TRBD1 | TRBV29-1 | many | TGCAGCGTCATATCTTGGACAGGGAACAATGAGCAGTTCTTC | CSVISWTGNNEQFF
TRBJ2-1 | TRBD2 | TRBV3-1 | many | TGTGCCAGCAGCCAGAATAGCGGGAGAAGGGACAATGAGCAGTTCTTC | CASSQNSGRRDNEQFF
TRBJ2-1 | TRBD1 | TRBV5-1 | many | TGCGCCAGCAGCTTAATGACAGGGGCGTCCAATGAGCAGTTCTTC | CASSLMTGASNEQFF